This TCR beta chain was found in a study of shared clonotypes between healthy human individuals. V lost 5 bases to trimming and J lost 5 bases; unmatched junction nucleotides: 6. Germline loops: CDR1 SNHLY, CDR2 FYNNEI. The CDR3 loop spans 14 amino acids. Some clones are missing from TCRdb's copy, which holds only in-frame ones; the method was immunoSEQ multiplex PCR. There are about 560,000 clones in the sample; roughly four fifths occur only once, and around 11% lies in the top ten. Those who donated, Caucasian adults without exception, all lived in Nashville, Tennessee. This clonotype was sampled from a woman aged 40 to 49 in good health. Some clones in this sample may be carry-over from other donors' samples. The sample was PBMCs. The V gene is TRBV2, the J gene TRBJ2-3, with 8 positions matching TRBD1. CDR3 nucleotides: TGTGCCAGCAGTCGGCAGGGGGCTGGAGATACGCAGTATTTT. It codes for CASSRQGAGDTQYF. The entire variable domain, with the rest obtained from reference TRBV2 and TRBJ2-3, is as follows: EPEVTQTPSHQVTQMGQEVILRCVPISNHLYFYWYRQILGQKVEFLVSFYNNEISEKSEIFDDQFSVERPDGSNFTLKIRSTKLEDSAMYFCASSRQGAGDTQYFGPGTRLTVL.